The source of this TCR beta chain is a study of shared clonotypes between healthy human individuals. Germline CDR1 is MNHEY and CDR2 is SVGAGI. The CDR3 is 15 amino acids. With 5 bases clipped from V and 4 bases from J, the junction kept 5 bases outside the gene matches. This table comes from immunoSEQ multiplex PCR, and its TCRdb copy is limited to in-frame clones, with some not included. This table has fewer than 550,000 clones, approximately 79% appearing once. The clonotype originates from a woman between 35 and 50 years old in good health. Some clones in this sample may be carry-over from other donors' samples. The specimen was PBMCs. The J gene is TRBJ2-7, the V gene TRBV6-5; TRBD2 matches 13 bases. The CDR3 reads CASSLGLAGVYEQYF. The CDR3 nucleotides are TGTGCCAGCAGTCTTGGACTAGCGGGAGTATACGAGCAGTACTTC.